A selection of T cell receptor beta chains follows, all from one sample in a study of blood T cell repertoires in COVID-19. Produced via immunoSEQ multiplex PCR; TCRdb's table is partial and in-frame only. The sample has roughly 20,000 clones; 89% are singletons. The sequencing sample was made of peripheral blood. Every receptor here comes from a human donor in a cohort sampled during active COVID-19. Both conserved end residues are part of each CDR3. Each record gives: clone size, J gene, D gene, V gene, CDR3 protein, CDR3 DNA. The D gene is left open where the match is weak. Part of the rows lack a size; the others show once, few, many or a class for expanded clones.

-,TRBJ2-5,TRBD1,TRBV11-2,CASSPGTGGEETQYF,TGTGCCAGCAGCCCCGGGACAGGGGGAGAAGAGACCCAGTACTTC
-,TRBJ2-5,TRBD1,TRBV7-9,CASSLRATTGETQYF,TGTGCCAGCAGCTTACGGGCGACGACAGGGGAGACCCAGTACTTC
-,TRBJ1-3,-,TRBV2,CASSELQPNLNTIYF,TGTGCCAGCAGTGAGTTACAGCCGAATTTAAACACCATATATTTT
-,TRBJ2-3,-,TRBV19,CASWERAGGDTQYF,TGTGCCAGTTGGGAGCGGGCCGGTGGGGATACGCAGTATTTT
-,TRBJ1-2,-,TRBV6-4,CASLLAPGWDGYTF,TGTGCCAGCCTCCTGGCGCCGGGGTGGGATGGCTACACCTTC
-,TRBJ1-5,TRBD1,TRBV5-1,CASSFTGTGDQPQHF,TGCGCCAGCAGCTTTACCGGGACAGGGGACCAGCCCCAGCATTTT
-,TRBJ2-7,TRBD1,TRBV3-1/TRBV3-2,CASSPSGQGVEQYF,TGTGCCAGCAGCCCTTCGGGACAGGGGGTCGAGCAGTACTTC
-,TRBJ1-1,TRBD1,TRBV27,CATKQGATEAFF,TGTGCCACCAAACAGGGGGCCACTGAAGCTTTCTTT
-,TRBJ1-1,-,TRBV28,CASSFRSGTEAFF,TGTGCCAGCAGTTTTAGGTCAGGGACTGAAGCTTTCTTT
-,TRBJ1-5,-,TRBV27,CASSTGTQPQHF,TGTGCCAGCAGTACAGGGACTCAGCCCCAGCATTTT
-,TRBJ2-7,TRBD2,TRBV11-2,CASSPTSGGTSEQYF,TGTGCCAGCAGCCCGACTAGCGGGGGGACGAGCGAGCAGTACTTC
-,TRBJ2-7,TRBD2,TRBV11-2,CASSPRRLAGYEQYF,TGTGCCAGCAGCCCTCGGAGACTAGCTGGCTACGAGCAGTACTTC
once,TRBJ2-1,TRBD2,TRBV28,CASSMGGVSYNEQFF,TGTGCCAGCAGTATGGGGGGGGTTTCCTACAATGAGCAGTTCTTC
few,TRBJ1-5,TRBD1,TRBV6-1,CASSDPGQAGNQPQHF,TGTGCCAGCAGTGACCCCGGACAGGCTGGCAATCAGCCCCAGCATTTT